This TCR beta chain was recorded in a study of post-analysis software for immune sequencing data. As to this clonotype: Its antigen is not identified.

Prepared TCR beta cDNA libraries contained unique molecular identifiers. Via MiXCR, TCRdb re-called the PCR reads, giving one row per CDR3 protein. This sample has hundreds of thousands of distinct CDR3 sequences, with 30% found just once. Study results and limitations: Diversity measured as normalized Chao1 was significantly lower in multiple sclerosis patients than in controls. The authors found that F measure strongly co-clustered same-batch samples.

The origin of this receptor is a girl aged 10-17 years with multiple sclerosis. Sequencing was carried out using blood.

CDR3 DNA sequence: TGTGCCAGCAGTGAGGCACCAGGACAGGGGCGGAATCAGCCCCAGCATTTT. Amino acids: CASSEAPGQGRNQPQHF. The gene calls are TRBV2 and TRBJ1-5, with 9 bases that match TRBD1. J gave up 4 bases and V 3 bases, and 10 bases lay outside the gene matches. The CDR3 has 17 amino acids. Germline lookup yields CDR1 SNHLY and CDR2 FYNNEI.